The 23 T cell receptor beta chains below were found in one sample sequenced in a study of T cells in tumors after PD-1 blockade. The table came from immunoSEQ multiplex PCR; TCRdb's copy has only in-frame clones and leaves some out. This sample has fewer than 9,000 clones; around 62% occur once, and the top ten carry 4.5% to 5%. The input for sequencing was tumor tissue, taken after anti-PD-1 treatment. These receptors were taken from a human donor with basal cell carcinoma.

The chain recombines TRBV11-1 with TRBJ2-2; TRBD1 might be the D (6 bases). V was clipped by 4 bases and J by 2 bases, with 8 bases between them. From germline, CDR1 is SGHAT and CDR2 FQDESV (reference sequence). This CDR3 spans 14 amino acids. The CDR3 DNA follows: TGTGCCAGCAGCTGGGACACCAACACCGGGGAGCTGTTTTTT. Protein: CASSWDTNTGELFF.

This clone is categorized as medium-sized. The genes are TRBV6-5 and TRBJ1-1; no clear D gene. This CDR3 spans 13 amino acids. Germline-derived CDR1 and CDR2 are MNHEY and SVGAGI. Deletions cut 6 bases from V and 0 bases from J, with 8 bases between. The CDR3 DNA sequence: TGTGCCAGCAGCGATACCCTGAACACTGAAGCTTTCTTT. It yields the protein CASSDTLNTEAFF.

This chain links TRBV6-6 with TRBJ2-7, with D tentatively TRBD1 (5 bases). V lost 5 bases and J lost 7, with 12 bases in between. CDR1 MNHNY and CDR2 SVGAGI come from the germline V gene (reference sequence). The CDR3 covers 12 residues. The CDR3 DNA is TGTGCCAGCAGTACCCCCGCAGGGGAGCAGTACTTC. Its translation: CASSTPAGEQYF.

J is TRBJ2-1 and V is TRBV10-1; D uncertain. V lost 8 bases, J lost 8 bases, and 10 bases lay in between. This CDR3 has 11 residues. Germline CDR1 WNHNN, CDR2 SYGVQD (reference sequence). The CDR3 sequence: CASGNLDEQFF. CDR3 DNA: TGCGCCAGCGGAAATTTGGATGAGCAGTTCTTC.

The chain is built from TRBV30 and TRBJ1-2, with 7 bases matching TRBD1. V lost 1 base and J lost 8; bases outside the gene matches: 13. CDR3 length: 15 residues. Germline CDR1 is GTSNPN and CDR2 is SVGIG (reference sequence). The CDR3 is CAWSASADRYRGYTF. Here the CDR3 DNA reads TGTGCCTGGAGTGCTTCAGCGGACAGGTACCGAGGCTACACCTTC.

Written as DNA, the CDR3 is TGCGCCAGCAGCTTGGATGGCAGACTCGTGAACACTGAAGCTTTCTTT. Translated, it gives CASSLDGRLVNTEAFF. The J gene is TRBJ1-1, the V gene TRBV5-1; D not certain. CDR3 size: 16 residues. V dropped 0 bases and J dropped 0 bases, with 12 bases sitting between them. Germline CDR1 reads SGHRS; CDR2 reads YFSETQ.

The CDR3 loop is CASSTQGNYGYTF. In nucleotides, the CDR3 is TGTGCCAGCAGCACCCAGGGAAACTATGGCTACACCTTC. The chain uses TRBV13 and TRBJ1-2; D might be TRBD1 (5 bases). Germline assignment: CDR1 PRHDT and CDR2 FYEKMQ (reference sequence). The CDR3 runs 13 residues. V was cut by 5 bases and J by 2 bases, with 9 bases left in between.

This chain uses TRBV30 with TRBJ2-1; D unresolved. Germline V gives CDR1 GTSNPN, CDR2 SVGIG (reference sequence). Deletions cut 3 bases from V and 3 bases from J, with 3 bases between. This CDR3 has 11 residues. The CDR3 coding sequence is TGTGCCTGGAGGCTCTACAATGAGCAGTTCTTC. Amino acid sequence: CAWRLYNEQFF. The full variable domain, in which reference TRBV30 and TRBJ2-1 provide the parts outside the CDR3, is SQTIHQWPATLVQPVGSPLSLECTVEGTSNPNLYWYRQAAGRGLQLLFYSVGIGQISSEVPQNLSASRPQDRQFILSSKKLLLSDSGFYLCAWRLYNEQFFGPGTRLTVL.

This clone was recorded a few times. This chain joins TRBV19 and TRBJ1-6; TRBD1 matches at 8 bases. Germline V CDR1 and CDR2: LNHDA, SQIVND (reference sequence). V shed 6 bases, J shed 6 bases, and the junction held 10 bases outside the gene matches. The CDR3 covers 16 residues. CDR3 sequence (DNA): TGTGCCAGTAGCTCCAGACAGGGGCGCCCTAATTCACCCCTCCACTTT. Translated: CASSSRQGRPNSPLHF.

This chain connects TRBV27 to TRBJ2-7; possibly TRBD1 for D (5 bases). CDR1 is MNHEY and CDR2 is SMNVEV in the germline V gene (reference sequence). The CDR3 is 12 amino acids. V was shortened by 3 bases and J by 8 bases, with 11 bases between the two germline ends. The CDR3 is CASSFSGIKQYF. The CDR3 DNA sequence: TGTGCCAGCAGTTTCTCAGGGATTAAGCAGTACTTC.

In this sample, this clone turned up a few times. The chain joins TRBV15 to TRBJ2-7; maybe TRBD1 (6 bases). There are 14 residues in the CDR3. CDR1 is LNHNV, CDR2 YYDKDF, per germline (reference sequence). Trimming cost V 0 bases and J 2 bases, with 8 bases left between them. The CDR3 spells CATSRDKGAYEQYF. CDR3 sequence (DNA): TGTGCCACCAGCAGAGATAAGGGGGCCTACGAGCAGTACTTC.

V is TRBV10-3 and J is TRBJ2-5, with 9 bases matching TRBD1. Trimming took 10 bases from V and 1 from J; bases not matched to a gene: 1. The V gene's germline CDR1 is ENHRY and CDR2 SYGVKD. The CDR3 spans 12 residues. The CDR3 loop is CATGQGQETQYF. CDR3 DNA: TGTGCCACGGGACAGGGCCAAGAGACCCAGTACTTC.

The V call is TRBV4-1, the J call TRBJ2-3; weak D call: TRBD2 (7 bases). Germline V CDR1 and CDR2: MGHRA, YSYEKL. Trimming removed 6 bases from V and 2 bases from J, with 18 bases in between. This CDR3 has 16 amino acids. The CDR3 DNA reads as TGCGCCAGCAGGGGATCGGGGGGCTCCTCCACAGATACGCAGTATTTT. Its protein is CASRGSGGSSTDTQYF.

This clone was seen only once. The chain recombines TRBV6-5 with TRBJ2-7; D not certain. Trimming took off 5 bases at V and 1 base at J, with 12 bases between the two ends. Germline V gives CDR1 MNHEY, CDR2 SVGAGI. The CDR3 totals 14 residues. Written as DNA, the CDR3 is TGTGCCAGCAGTCCTCGAGAATTTTCCTACGAGCAGTACTTC. It specifies CASSPREFSYEQYF.

J is TRBJ2-5 and V is TRBV4-1; 7 bases are shared with TRBD2. The CDR3 consists of 17 residues. V trimming: 1 base; J trimming: 0 bases; junction bases outside the gene matches: 8. Looked up from germline, CDR1 is MGHRA and CDR2 is YSYEKL. CDR3: CASSQVSLAAYQETQYF. The CDR3 nucleotides are TGCGCCAGCAGCCAAGTTAGTCTAGCGGCGTACCAAGAGACCCAGTACTTC.

The J gene is TRBJ1-2, the V gene TRBV7-8, with TRBD1 matching 7 bases. Germline CDR1 reads SGHVS; CDR2 reads FQNEAQ. The CDR3 extends over 13 amino acids. V was clipped by 9 bases and J by 4 bases; unmatched bases: 8. The CDR3 coding sequence is TGTGCCAGTTCGACAGGGATCGGCTATGGCTACACCTTC. Residues: CASSTGIGYGYTF.

The chain recombines TRBV29-1 with TRBJ2-1; 14 bases agree with TRBD2. J was trimmed by 0 bases and V by 3 bases; bases with no gene match: 7. The CDR3 sequence is 18 residues long. CDR1 and CDR2 from the germline V gene are SQVTM and ANQGSEA. The CDR3 DNA reads TGCAGCGTTGAGGGACTAGCGGGGGCCATAAGCTCCTACAATGAGCAGTTCTTC. It translates to CSVEGLAGAISSYNEQFF.

This clone occurred a few times. The chain couples TRBV6-6 to TRBJ1-1; D is undetermined. The CDR3 has 13 residues. With 3 bases removed from V and 13 bases from J, the gap between germline ends came to 18 bases. CDR1 and CDR2 (germline): MNHNY, SVGAGI (reference sequence). The CDR3, as DNA: TGTGCCAGCAGTTATGAAGGGAATTCCAGGCGTTTCTTT. It encodes CASSYEGNSRRFF.

This clone was seen a handful of times. The V gene is TRBV6-5, the J gene TRBJ1-2, with TRBD1 matching over 12 bases. Trimming removed 4 bases from V and 7 bases from J; junction bases left unmatched: 7. This CDR3 has 15 residues. The germline CDR1 and CDR2 sequences are MNHEY and SVGAGI. In nucleotides, the CDR3 is TGTGCCAGCAGTTTTACGGGACAGGGGGCGACTGGCTACACCTTC. Translated: CASSFTGQGATGYTF.

V and J are TRBV18 and TRBJ1-3; D not certain. The germline CDR1 and CDR2 sequences are KGHSH and LQKENI. There are 13 residues in the CDR3. The ends were cut back, 4 bases at V and 4 bases at J, with 8 bases in the middle. The CDR3 sequence: CASSLASGNTIYF. The CDR3 region has the DNA TGTGCCAGCTCACTAGCTTCGGGAAACACCATATATTTT.

This chain joins TRBV5-1 and TRBJ2-6, with 7 bases that match TRBD1. In germline, CDR1 is SGHRS, CDR2 YFSETQ. V trimming: 9 bases; J trimming: 0 bases; junction bases outside the gene matches: 9. CDR3 length: 16 amino acids. In DNA form, the CDR3 reads TGCGCCACCTCAGTGGGACAGACCTCTGGGGCCAACGTCCTGACTTTC. This sequence encodes CATSVGQTSGANVLTF.

J is TRBJ2-2 and V is TRBV14, with D unclear. The CDR3 runs 13 residues. CDR1 and CDR2 from the germline V gene are SGHDN and FVKESK. Trimming stripped 5 bases from V and 7 bases from J, with 11 bases between. CDR3 protein: CASSSSGNGELFF. The CDR3, as DNA: TGTGCCAGCAGCTCCTCGGGCAACGGGGAGCTGTTTTTT.

The chain combines TRBV4-2 with TRBJ2-1, with 8 bases fitting TRBD2. V lost 5 bases and J lost 2; bases outside the gene matches: 5. This CDR3 region has 15 residues. Germline V CDR1 and CDR2: LGHNA, YNFKEQ. For the CDR3, the DNA is TGTGCCAGCAGCAACCGGGGGGGCACCTACAATGAGCAGTTCTTC. Translation: CASSNRGGTYNEQFF.